These T cell receptor beta chains were read from a single sample in a study of blood T cell repertoires in COVID-19. Only in-frame clones appear in the TCRdb table, and some are missing; sequencing was by immunoSEQ multiplex PCR. The top ten clones hold roughly 5.3% of a sample with 250,000 to 300,000 clones, approximately 85% of them seen once. The specimen sequenced was peripheral blood. The origin of the receptors is a man in his fifties with active or convalescent COVID-19. CDR3s include the opening cysteine and the closing phenylalanine or tryptophan. The D gene is left open where the match is weak. Where a row states a size, it is once, few, many or the class of an expanded clone; other rows omit it.

V: TRBV19
D: .
size: .
J: TRBJ1-5
DNA: TGTGCCACTACCCCTTCGGGAGGACTTAGCAATCAGCCCCAGCATTTT
CDR3: CATTPSGGLSNQPQHF

V: TRBV20-1
D: .
size: .
J: TRBJ1-1
DNA: TGCAGTGTCACCCAGGGGACTGAAGCTTTCTTT
CDR3: CSVTQGTEAFF

V: TRBV5-6
D: .
size: .
J: TRBJ1-4
DNA: TGTGCCAGCAGCTTGGGAGCAGGGTATGCGGAAAAACTGTTTTTT
CDR3: CASSLGAGYAEKLFF

V: TRBV7-9
D: .
size: .
J: TRBJ2-2
DNA: TGTGCCAGCACCAACGACAGAGCGAACACCGGGGAGCTGTTTTTT
CDR3: CASTNDRANTGELFF

V: TRBV7-2
D: TRBD1
size: .
J: TRBJ2-2
DNA: TGTGCCAGCAGCCAAGACAGGGTGAACACCGGGGAGCTGTTTTTT
CDR3: CASSQDRVNTGELFF

V: TRBV18
D: TRBD1
size: .
J: TRBJ1-1
DNA: TGTGCCAGCTCAGCGGACAGGGTGAACACTGAAGCTTTCTTT
CDR3: CASSADRVNTEAFF

V: TRBV5-1
D: .
size: .
J: TRBJ2-6
DNA: TGCGCCAGCAGCCCAGACGCAGGGCGTGGGGCCAACGTCCTGACTTTC
CDR3: CASSPDAGRGANVLTF

V: TRBV6-4
D: .
size: once
J: TRBJ1-5
DNA: TGTGCCAGCAGTGACGAGTCCGGGGGGCCCCAGCATTTT
CDR3: CASSDESGGPQHF

V: TRBV5-1
D: .
size: .
J: TRBJ1-4
DNA: TGCGCCAGCAGCTTTGAGAACAGTGAAAAACTGTTTTTT
CDR3: CASSFENSEKLFF

V: TRBV19
D: TRBD1
size: .
J: TRBJ1-2
DNA: TGTGCCAGTAGTACCCGGACAGGCTCGGGCTATGGCTACACCTTC
CDR3: CASSTRTGSGYGYTF

V: TRBV9
D: TRBD1
size: .
J: TRBJ2-7
DNA: TGTGCCAGCAGCCCAGGACAGGGGTTCGGAACCTACGAGCAGTACTTC
CDR3: CASSPGQGFGTYEQYF

V: TRBV2
D: TRBD2
size: .
J: TRBJ2-2
DNA: TGTGCCAGCAGTGTCGGGCTAGCGGGAGGCGGGGAGCTGTTTTTT
CDR3: CASSVGLAGGGELFF

V: TRBV3-1/TRBV3-2
D: TRBD1
size: few
J: TRBJ1-2
DNA: TGTGCCAGCAGCAGGGGGACAGGTGGGGGCTACACCTTC
CDR3: CASSRGTGGGYTF

V: TRBV29-1
D: .
size: .
J: TRBJ2-3
DNA: TGCAGCGTACTTGTGGCCATCGGGGTCTCAGATACGCAGTATTTT
CDR3: CSVLVAIGVSDTQYF

V: TRBV28
D: .
size: .
J: TRBJ1-1
DNA: TGTGCCAGCGGGTCGGGGGGGGACACTGAAGCTTTCTTT
CDR3: CASGSGGDTEAFF

V: TRBV7-6
D: TRBD2
size: .
J: TRBJ2-2
DNA: TGTGCCAGCAGCTCCGACTCCCCTCCGGGACTAGGGACCGGGGAGCTGTTTTTT
CDR3: CASSSDSPPGLGTGELFF

V: TRBV10-1
D: TRBD1
size: .
J: TRBJ2-2
DNA: TGCGCCAGCAGTGAGTCCTCCGCACAGGGGACCGGGGAGCTGTTTTTT
CDR3: CASSESSAQGTGELFF

V: TRBV11-3
D: TRBD2
size: .
J: TRBJ2-2
DNA: TGTGCCAGCAGCTTGACTAGCGGGAGAGGAGCCGGGGAGCTGTTTTTT
CDR3: CASSLTSGRGAGELFF

V: TRBV4-2
D: TRBD2
size: .
J: TRBJ2-3
DNA: TGTGCCAGCAGCCTTAGCGGGGGCGGCACAGATACGCAGTATTTT
CDR3: CASSLSGGGTDTQYF

V: TRBV13
D: TRBD1
size: .
J: TRBJ2-4
DNA: TGTGCCAGCAGCTTACGCGGACAGGATGGAGCCAAAAACATTCAGTACTTC
CDR3: CASSLRGQDGAKNIQYF

V: TRBV4-1
D: .
size: .
J: TRBJ2-7
DNA: TGCGCCAGCAGCCAAGAGCGGGACTACGAGCAGTACTTC
CDR3: CASSQERDYEQYF

V: TRBV7-9
D: TRBD1
size: .
J: TRBJ1-4
DNA: TGTGCCAGCAGTTTAGACAGGGGTCGGGAAAAACTGTTTTTT
CDR3: CASSLDRGREKLFF

V: TRBV30
D: .
size: .
J: TRBJ1-3
DNA: TGTGCCTGGACTCTGAGCCCCGGAAACACCATATATTTT
CDR3: CAWTLSPGNTIYF

V: TRBV11-2
D: .
size: .
J: TRBJ1-6
DNA: TGTGCCAGCGGCGGGGCCAGTAATTCACCCCTCCACTTT
CDR3: CASGGASNSPLHF

V: TRBV5-4
D: TRBD1
size: once
J: TRBJ2-5
DNA: TGTGCCAGCAGCTCCGTATCTGGGACAGGGCAGATGGCCCAGTACTTC
CDR3: CASSSVSGTGQMAQYF

V: TRBV12-3/TRBV12-4
D: .
size: .
J: TRBJ2-7
DNA: TGTGCCAGCAGTTTTTCAGGCAGGGCCGAGCAGTACTTC
CDR3: CASSFSGRAEQYF

V: TRBV7-9
D: .
size: .
J: TRBJ1-2
DNA: TGTGCCAGCAGCTTGGCCAGGGACTATGGCTACACCTTC
CDR3: CASSLARDYGYTF

V: TRBV5-1
D: .
size: .
J: TRBJ1-2
DNA: TGCGCCAGCAGCTTGGAAGAGGGAGGTGGTTACACCTTC
CDR3: CASSLEEGGGYTF

V: TRBV9
D: TRBD1
size: .
J: TRBJ1-2
DNA: TGTGCCAGCAGCGTAGCAGGGGGCGCGTATGATGGCTACACCTTC
CDR3: CASSVAGGAYDGYTF

V: TRBV18
D: .
size: .
J: TRBJ1-1
DNA: TGTGCCAGCTCCGCAGTGAACACTGAAGCTTTCTTT
CDR3: CASSAVNTEAFF

V: TRBV6-5
D: .
size: .
J: TRBJ1-6
DNA: TGTGCCAGCAGTTACGAACAGCGGGCCCGTTCACCCCTCCACTTT
CDR3: CASSYEQRARSPLHF

V: TRBV28
D: TRBD1
size: few
J: TRBJ2-7
DNA: TGTGCCAGTTACCCTACCCCCGGTACAGGGGGTACCTACGAGCAGTACTTC
CDR3: CASYPTPGTGGTYEQYF

V: TRBV28
D: TRBD1
size: .
J: TRBJ1-1
DNA: TGTGCCAGCAGTCCGGGACAGGGATTTCCCACTGAAGCTTTCTTT
CDR3: CASSPGQGFPTEAFF

V: TRBV7-3
D: TRBD1
size: once
J: TRBJ2-5
DNA: TGTGCCAGCAGCTTAACGCAGGGGGCGCAGGAGACCCAGTACTTC
CDR3: CASSLTQGAQETQYF

V: TRBV3-1/TRBV3-2
D: .
size: .
J: TRBJ2-1
DNA: TGTGCCAGCAGCCCGGGACTTCTCCCTGACAATGAGCAGTTCTTC
CDR3: CASSPGLLPDNEQFF

V: TRBV4-3
D: .
size: .
J: TRBJ2-4
DNA: TGCGCCAGCAGCCAAGTTGGTACTGGAAACATTCAGTACTTC
CDR3: CASSQVGTGNIQYF

V: TRBV3-1/TRBV3-2
D: .
size: .
J: TRBJ1-4
DNA: TGTGCCAGCAGCCAAAACCCAAGCCAGGGAAGTGAAAAACTGTTTTTT
CDR3: CASSQNPSQGSEKLFF

V: TRBV30
D: .
size: .
J: TRBJ1-4
DNA: TGTGCCTGGAGTGTAGCGCTAAATGAAAAACTGTTTTTT
CDR3: CAWSVALNEKLFF

V: TRBV7-2
D: TRBD1
size: .
J: TRBJ1-1
DNA: TGTGCCAGCAGTCGGGACAGGTGGGACACTGAAGCTTTCTTT
CDR3: CASSRDRWDTEAFF

V: TRBV7-9
D: .
size: once
J: TRBJ2-1
DNA: TGTGCCAGCAGCTTAGGGAATCCGGGACTCCTCCCAAATGAGCAGTTCTTC
CDR3: CASSLGNPGLLPNEQFF

V: TRBV7-3
D: TRBD1
size: .
J: TRBJ2-2
DNA: TGTGCCAGCAGCGCAGGGACAGGGGGCGGCGTTCCCGGGGAGCTGTTTTTT
CDR3: CASSAGTGGGVPGELFF

V: TRBV15
D: .
size: .
J: TRBJ1-6
DNA: TGTGCCACCAGCAGAGCGCAGGGTAATTCACCCCTCCACTTT
CDR3: CATSRAQGNSPLHF

V: TRBV19
D: TRBD2
size: .
J: TRBJ2-5
DNA: TGTGCCATTTCTAGGACTAGCGGGAGCGGGGAGACCCAGTACTTC
CDR3: CAISRTSGSGETQYF

V: TRBV6-8
D: TRBD1
size: .
J: TRBJ2-3
DNA: TGTGCCAGCAGTTACTCGCCGGACAGGGGAAACACAGATACGCAGTATTTT
CDR3: CASSYSPDRGNTDTQYF

V: TRBV18
D: TRBD1
size: once
J: TRBJ2-7
DNA: TGTGCCAGCGCGGGACAGGGGGCGATCTCCTACGAGCAGTACTTC
CDR3: CASAGQGAISYEQYF

V: TRBV12-3/TRBV12-4
D: TRBD1
size: .
J: TRBJ1-2
DNA: TGTGCCAGCAATACAGGGGGAGGCGGCTACACCTTC
CDR3: CASNTGGGGYTF